This passage covers 32 T cell receptor beta chains from one sample sequenced in a study of T cell responses to AZD1222 COVID-19 vaccine (dated by TCRdb to the early 2020s). The time point label, as the study defines it: baseline before first vaccination. The library was built by means of the immunoSEQ multiplex PCR assay. Held by TCRdb, this immuneACCESS table contains in-frame sequences only and omits some clones. Under half of the omission traces to an unresolved V gene where checked; the cause of the rest is unknown. The sample includes 120,000 or so clones, with 70% to 90% observed a single time. Roughly 5% of the sample goes to the ten largest clones. The source material was peripheral blood, sampled on day 0 of AZD1222 vaccination. These receptors all come from an adult in good health.

The genes are TRBV11-2 and TRBJ1-5; D gene uncertain. The V gene's germline CDR1 is SGHAT and CDR2 FQNNGV. The CDR3 runs to 14 residues. Trimming took off 3 bases at V and 5 bases at J, with 11 bases between the two ends. DNA of the CDR3: TGTGCCAGCAGCTTGGTGGGAGGTGATCAGCCCCAGCATTTT. Protein product: CASSLVGGDQPQHF.

The chain has TRBV5-4 and TRBJ1-6, with a weak D call TRBD1 (6 bases). CDR1 is SGHNT, CDR2 YYREEE, per germline (reference sequence). The CDR3 runs to 15 residues. V was shortened by 0 bases and J by 6 bases, with 10 bases between the two germline ends. The CDR3 protein is CASSLEAGANSPLHF. The DNA for the CDR3 is TGTGCCAGCAGCTTGGAGGCAGGGGCTAATTCACCCCTCCACTTT.

Here the CDR3 reads CASSLHRGPYEQYF. The CDR3 DNA reads TGTGCCAGCAGTTTACACAGGGGACCCTACGAGCAGTACTTC. This chain connects TRBV28 to TRBJ2-7; 7 bases match TRBD1. The CDR3 spans 14 residues. The germline gives CDR1 MDHEN, CDR2 SYDVKM. V shed 2 bases and J 2 bases; nucleotides not matched to a gene: 3. Full variable domain (rest looked up from reference TRBV28 and TRBJ2-7): DVKVTQSSRYLVKRTGEKVFLECVQDMDHENMFWYRQDPGLGLRLIYFSYDVKMKEKGDIPEGYSVSREKKERFSLILESASTNQTSMYLCASSLHRGPYEQYFGPGTRLTVT.

The chain joins TRBV29-1 to TRBJ1-2; 9 bases match TRBD1. V lost 5 bases to trimming and J lost 7 bases; unmatched junction nucleotides: 14. The CDR3 extends over 15 amino acids. Germline V lookup: CDR1 SQVTM, CDR2 ANQGSEA. In DNA form, the CDR3 reads TGCAGCGTTCAAGGGGGACAGGGTTTCGTTAGTGGCTACACCTTC. Protein product: CSVQGGQGFVSGYTF. Full variable domain (missing parts from reference TRBV29-1 and TRBJ1-2): SAVISQKPSRDICQRGTSLTIQCQVDSQVTMMFWYRQQPGQSLTLIATANQGSEATYESGFVIDKFPISRPNLTFSTLTVSNMSPEDSSIYLCSVQGGQGFVSGYTFGSGTRLTVV.

This chain joins TRBV2 and TRBJ2-7, with 8 bases aligning to TRBD1. The V gene end was trimmed by 7 bases and the J gene end by 5 bases; junction bases not matched to a gene: 7. Germline V gene data show CDR1 as SNHLY and CDR2 as FYNNEI. The CDR3 is 13 residues long. This CDR3 is CASTKDRGNEQYF. The CDR3 region has the DNA TGTGCCAGCACTAAAGACAGGGGCAACGAGCAGTACTTC.

The chain recombines TRBV30 with TRBJ1-3, with no clear D. Between the trimmed V and J ends, which lost 5 bases and 0 bases, there was a span of 8 bases. Germline CDR1 GTSNPN, CDR2 SVGIG (reference sequence). The CDR3 is 13 amino acids. The CDR3 DNA reads as TGTGCCTGGGAACCCTTCTCTGGAAACACCATATATTTT. As protein: CAWEPFSGNTIYF.

V gene TRBV18 combines with J gene TRBJ1-4; possible D gene TRBD1, 5 bases. Trimming stripped 1 base from V and 7 bases from J, with 19 bases between. From germline, CDR1 is KGHSH and CDR2 LQKENI. The CDR3 extends over 17 amino acids. The CDR3 nucleotides read TGTGCCAGCTCACCACGGTCAGGAAGGGGACTGGGTGAAAAACTGTTTTTT. Its translation is CASSPRSGRGLGEKLFF.

The chain recombines TRBV10-3 with TRBJ1-6; 8 nucleotides align to TRBD1. Germline V CDR1 and CDR2: ENHRY, SYGVKD. Trimming removed 10 bases from V and 7 bases from J; junction bases left unmatched: 9. This CDR3 has 14 amino acids. In DNA form, the CDR3 reads TGTGCCAGCGGACAGGGCGGGGAGAATTCACCCCTCCACTTT. It is translated as CASGQGGENSPLHF.

The chain has TRBV24-1 and TRBJ2-2, with no clear D. Trimming left V 5 bases short and J 2 bases short, with 2 bases between. This CDR3 comprises 12 residues. CDR1 is KGHDR, CDR2 SFDVKD, per germline. The CDR3 DNA is TGTGCCACCAGTGGAAACACCGGGGAGCTGTTTTTT. Translation: CATSGNTGELFF.

V usage is TRBV4-1 and J usage is TRBJ2-7; D is perhaps TRBD2 (5 bases). The length of the CDR3 is 15 residues. Per germline, CDR1 MGHRA and CDR2 YSYEKL. The V end was cut by 2 bases, the J end by 0 bases, with 11 bases between. The CDR3: CASSQSEGSSYEQYF. The CDR3 DNA follows: TGCGCCAGCAGCCAAAGTGAAGGGAGCTCCTACGAGCAGTACTTC.

Regarding this clone: The junction differs from germline at one of its ends, possibly a read error. The rearrangement uses TRBV28 and TRBJ2-1; TRBD1 aligns across 7 bases. Germline V gene sequence: CDR1 MDHEN, CDR2 SYDVKM. The CDR3 totals 12 residues. CDR3 sequence (DNA): TGTGCCAGCAGTCCACAACCGGGACAGTTTCTCTTC. It yields the protein CASSPQPGQFLF.

V usage is TRBV7-3 and J usage is TRBJ1-6; 8 bases fit TRBD1. V was pared by 5 bases and J by 8 bases, with 8 bases of the junction left unmatched. The CDR3 spans 15 residues. Germline V gene data show CDR1 as SGHTA and CDR2 as FQGTGA. The CDR3: CASSLNQGADSPLHF. CDR3 DNA sequence: TGTGCCAGCAGCCTAAATCAGGGGGCAGATTCACCCCTCCACTTT.

This sequence joins TRBV7-2 and TRBJ2-5, with 10 positions matching TRBD2. The CDR3 totals 15 residues. After removal of 5 bases from V and 5 bases from J, the junction contained 8 bases not matched to a gene. Germline assignment: CDR1 SGHTA and CDR2 FQGNSA. DNA of the CDR3: TGTGCCAGCAGCCCCCAGCGGGGGGGCCAGGAGACCCAGTACTTC. This encodes CASSPQRGGQETQYF.

J is TRBJ1-2 and V is TRBV10-3; no clear D. The V end was cut by 8 bases, the J end by 7 bases, with 17 bases between. The CDR3 consists of 13 residues. From germline, CDR1 is ENHRY and CDR2 SYGVKD. As DNA, the CDR3 is TGTGCCATCGGGGTCCATACAGTCGGTGGCTACACCTTC. It codes for CAIGVHTVGGYTF.

This chain uses TRBV6-1 with TRBJ2-7; possibly TRBD1 for D (6 bases). CDR1 and CDR2 from the germline V gene are MNHNS and SASEGT. There are 18 residues in the CDR3. The V end lost 0 bases, the J end lost 2 bases, and 20 bases lay between the germline ends. CDR3 amino acids: CASSEAGLTGWRTYEQYF. The CDR3 nucleotides are TGTGCCAGCAGTGAAGCCGGGTTAACAGGGTGGAGAACCTACGAGCAGTACTTC.

The chain carries TRBV7-2 and TRBJ1-6, with D maybe TRBD1 (5 bases). From germline, CDR1 is SGHTA and CDR2 FQGNSA. The CDR3 totals 18 residues. V lost 4 bases and J lost 6, with 22 bases in between. CDR3 bases: TGTGCCAGCAGCTCCCCCGCTCGCCGGGGGGGGACTAATTCACCCCTCCACTTT. Translating it yields CASSSPARRGGTNSPLHF.

The chain employs TRBV4-3 and TRBJ1-4; D is possibly TRBD1 (5 bases). V was pared by 1 base and J by 6 bases, with 12 bases between. There are 15 residues in the CDR3. Germline CDR1 LGHNA, CDR2 YSLEER. CDR3 sequence: CASSQAGTEYEKLFF. The CDR3 nucleotides are TGCGCCAGCAGCCAAGCCGGGACTGAGTATGAAAAACTGTTTTTT.

This chain joins TRBV10-3 and TRBJ1-1; no clear D gene. In germline, CDR1 is ENHRY, CDR2 SYGVKD. The CDR3 has 11 residues. The V and J ends lost 2 bases and 7 bases respectively, with 5 bases between them. The CDR3 region has the DNA TGTGCCATCAGTGAGGGGTTTGAAGCTTTCTTT. It encodes CAISEGFEAFF.

The rearrangement links TRBV7-9 to TRBJ2-3; 9 bases match TRBD1. The V gene's germline CDR1 is SEHNR and CDR2 FQNEAQ (reference sequence). V lost 5 bases to trimming and J lost 5 bases; unmatched junction nucleotides: 17. The CDR3 consists of 18 residues. As DNA, the CDR3 is TGTGCCAGCAGCCGATGGGGGATCACAGGGGGCAAGATAGATACGCAGTATTTT. Translating gives CASSRWGITGGKIDTQYF.

The chain recombines TRBV5-8 with TRBJ1-2, with D possibly TRBD1 on 6 matching bases. V lost 4 bases and J lost 7, with 11 bases in between. CDR3 length: 12 residues. Per the germline V gene, CDR1 is SGHTS and CDR2 is YDEGEE. CDR3 coding DNA: TGTGCCAGCAGCGCCGACAGGACTGGCTACACCTTC. Its translation is CASSADRTGYTF.

V usage is TRBV7-9 and J usage is TRBJ2-1, with 7 bases that match TRBD1. The CDR3 covers 16 residues. The junction had 5 bases not matched to a gene; V was cut back by 2 bases and J by 1 base. Germline V lookup: CDR1 SEHNR, CDR2 FQNEAQ (reference sequence). The CDR3 DNA is TGTGCCAGCAGCTTAACGACAGGGAAATCCTACAATGAGCAGTTCTTC. Its translation: CASSLTTGKSYNEQFF.

This chain uses TRBV6-5 with TRBJ1-2, with unresolved D. The V gene's germline CDR1 is MNHEY and CDR2 SVGAGI. V lost 6 bases and J 5 bases, leaving 10 bases between the germline ends. This CDR3 comprises 12 residues. The CDR3 sequence is CASSQRGYGYTF. CDR3 bases: TGTGCCAGCAGCCAACGCGGGTATGGCTACACCTTC.

The J gene is TRBJ1-5, the V gene TRBV28; 8 nucleotides match TRBD1. The V gene's germline CDR1 is MDHEN and CDR2 SYDVKM. With V trimmed by 6 bases and J by 6 bases, 10 bases remained unmatched. There are 15 residues in the CDR3. The CDR3 region has the DNA TGTGCCAGCAGGAACGGACAGGGAGTCTTTCAGCCCCAGCATTTT. Its translation is CASRNGQGVFQPQHF.

The chain combines TRBV28 with TRBJ1-2; no definite D call. From germline, CDR1 is MDHEN and CDR2 SYDVKM. V was cut by 7 bases and J by 8 bases, with 20 bases left in between. This CDR3 comprises 14 residues. The CDR3 region is CASTPPTGIGGYTF. The CDR3 DNA reads TGTGCCAGCACCCCCCCAACGGGTATAGGGGGCTACACCTTC.

This sequence joins TRBV7-9 and TRBJ2-5; 8 bases align to TRBD1. V gave up 3 bases and J gave up 5 bases; unmatched junction bases: 2. Germline CDR1 and CDR2: SEHNR and FQNEAQ (reference sequence). This CDR3 has 13 residues. CDR3: CASSLQGAETQYF. In nucleotides, the CDR3 is TGTGCCAGCAGCTTGCAGGGGGCGGAGACCCAGTACTTC.

V gene TRBV27 combines with J gene TRBJ1-2; 12 bases are shared with TRBD1. The germline CDR1 and CDR2 sequences are MNHEY and SMNVEV (reference sequence). This CDR3 is 14 amino acids long. With 6 bases clipped from V and 4 bases from J, the junction kept 3 bases outside the gene matches. The DNA for the CDR3 is TGTGCCAGCAGGGGGACAGGGGGCGGCTATGGCTACACCTTC. Amino acids: CASRGTGGGYGYTF.

The rearrangement joins TRBV12-3 or TRBV12-4 to TRBJ2-3; D perhaps matches TRBD1 (6 bases). Trimming removed 2 bases from V and 9 bases from J, with 12 bases in between. The CDR3 runs 13 residues. Written as DNA, the CDR3 is TGTGCCAGCAGTTTACGGGAACAGGGAACGCAGTATTTT. Its translation is CASSLREQGTQYF.

This chain uses TRBV2 with TRBJ2-3; D unresolved. This CDR3 is 12 amino acids long. V was shortened by 6 bases and J by 5 bases, with 9 bases between the two germline ends. Per germline, CDR1 SNHLY and CDR2 FYNNEI. CDR3 DNA: TGTGCCAGCAGCGAGGACGGAGATACGCAGTATTTT. Protein product: CASSEDGDTQYF.

This chain connects TRBV19 to TRBJ1-5, with TRBD1 as a possible D gene (5 bases). With 2 bases removed from V and 2 bases from J, the gap between germline ends came to 13 bases. The CDR3 covers 16 residues. Germline CDR1 and CDR2: LNHDA and SQIVND (reference sequence). The CDR3: CASSISGQGGNQPQHF. CDR3 nucleotide sequence: TGTGCCAGTAGTATATCAGGGCAGGGAGGCAATCAGCCCCAGCATTTT.

This chain joins TRBV9 and TRBJ1-5; D is ambiguous. The CDR3 is made up of 15 amino acids. V was trimmed by 0 bases and J by 1 base, leaving 8 bases between them. The germline V gene has CDR1 SGDLS and CDR2 YYNGEE. The CDR3 sequence: CASSVGVGSNQPQHF. The CDR3 bases are TGTGCCAGCAGCGTAGGGGTCGGGAGCAATCAGCCCCAGCATTTT.

The J gene is TRBJ1-2, the V gene TRBV7-2; D is unclear. V was trimmed by 7 bases and J by 3 bases, leaving 12 bases between them. CDR3 size: 13 residues. Per the germline V gene, CDR1 is SGHTA and CDR2 is FQGNSA. The CDR3 is CASTRGRDYGYTF. CDR3 nucleotide sequence: TGTGCCAGCACCAGAGGACGGGACTATGGCTACACCTTC.

The CDR3 protein is CASSLAQATYEQYF. CDR3 coding DNA: TGCGCCAGCTCCCTCGCGCAGGCCACCTACGAGCAGTACTTC. The chain has TRBV10-2 and TRBJ2-7; the D is unclear. V shed 8 bases and J shed 2 bases, with 16 bases lying between them. The CDR3 sequence is 14 residues long. Per the germline V gene, CDR1 is WSHSY and CDR2 is SAAADI.